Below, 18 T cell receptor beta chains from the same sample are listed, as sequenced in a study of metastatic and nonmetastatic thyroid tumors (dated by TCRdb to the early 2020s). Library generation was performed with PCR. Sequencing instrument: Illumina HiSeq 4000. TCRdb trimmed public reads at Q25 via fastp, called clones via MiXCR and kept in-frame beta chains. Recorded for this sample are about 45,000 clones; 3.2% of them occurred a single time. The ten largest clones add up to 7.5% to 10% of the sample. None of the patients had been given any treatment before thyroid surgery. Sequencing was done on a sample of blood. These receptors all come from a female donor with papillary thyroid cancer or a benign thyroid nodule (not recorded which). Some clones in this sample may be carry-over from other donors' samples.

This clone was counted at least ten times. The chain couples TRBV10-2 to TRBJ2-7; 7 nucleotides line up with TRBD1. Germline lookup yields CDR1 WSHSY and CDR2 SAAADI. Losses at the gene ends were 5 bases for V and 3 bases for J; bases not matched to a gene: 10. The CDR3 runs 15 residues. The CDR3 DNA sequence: TGCGCCAGCAGTATAACCGGGACAGCCGTCTACGAGCAGTACTTC. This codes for CASSITGTAVYEQYF.

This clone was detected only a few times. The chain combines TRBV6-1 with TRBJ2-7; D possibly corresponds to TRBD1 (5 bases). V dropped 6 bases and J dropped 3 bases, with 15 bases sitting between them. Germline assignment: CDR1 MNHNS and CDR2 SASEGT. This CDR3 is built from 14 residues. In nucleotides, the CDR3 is TGTGCCAGCAGCCGCAACAGGTATCTCTACGAGCAGTACTTC. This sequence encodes CASSRNRYLYEQYF.

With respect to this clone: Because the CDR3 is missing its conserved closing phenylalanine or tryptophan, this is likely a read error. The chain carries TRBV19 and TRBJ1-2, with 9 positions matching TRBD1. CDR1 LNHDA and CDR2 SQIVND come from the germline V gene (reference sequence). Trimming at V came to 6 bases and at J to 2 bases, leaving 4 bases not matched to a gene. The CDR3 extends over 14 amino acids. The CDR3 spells CASRGTGLNYGYTL. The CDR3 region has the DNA TGTGCCAGTAGGGGGACAGGGTTAAACTATGGCTACACCCTC.

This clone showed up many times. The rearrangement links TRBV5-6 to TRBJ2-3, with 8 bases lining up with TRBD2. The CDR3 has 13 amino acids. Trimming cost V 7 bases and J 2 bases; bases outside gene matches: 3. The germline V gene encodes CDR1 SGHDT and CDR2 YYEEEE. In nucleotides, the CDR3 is TGTGCCAGCCAGCGGGGGACCACAGATACGCAGTATTTT. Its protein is CASQRGTTDTQYF.

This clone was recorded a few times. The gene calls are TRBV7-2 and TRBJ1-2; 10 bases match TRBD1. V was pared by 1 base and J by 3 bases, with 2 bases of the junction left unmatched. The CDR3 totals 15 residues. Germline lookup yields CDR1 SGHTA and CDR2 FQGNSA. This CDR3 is CASSLGGTGDYGYTF. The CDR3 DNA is TGTGCCAGCAGCTTAGGGGGGACAGGGGACTATGGCTACACCTTC. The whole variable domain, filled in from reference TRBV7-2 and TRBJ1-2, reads GAGVSQSPSNKVTEKGKDVELRCDPISGHTALYWYRQSLGQGLEFLIYFQGNSAPDKSGLPSDRFSAERTGGSVSTLTIQRTQQEDSAVYLCASSLGGTGDYGYTFGSGTRLTVV.

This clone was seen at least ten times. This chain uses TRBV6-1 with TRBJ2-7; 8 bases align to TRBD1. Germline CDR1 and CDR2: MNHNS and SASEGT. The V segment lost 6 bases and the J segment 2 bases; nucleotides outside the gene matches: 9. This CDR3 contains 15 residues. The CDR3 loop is CASSSIRDRTYEQYF. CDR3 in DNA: TGTGCCAGCAGCTCAATCCGGGACAGGACCTACGAGCAGTACTTC.

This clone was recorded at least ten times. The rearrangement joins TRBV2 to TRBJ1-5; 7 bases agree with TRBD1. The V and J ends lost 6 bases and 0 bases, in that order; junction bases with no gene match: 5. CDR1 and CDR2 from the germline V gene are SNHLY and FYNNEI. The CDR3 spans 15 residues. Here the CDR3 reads CASRLTGTSNQPQHF. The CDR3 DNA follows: TGTGCCAGCAGATTGACAGGGACTAGCAATCAGCCCCAGCATTTT.

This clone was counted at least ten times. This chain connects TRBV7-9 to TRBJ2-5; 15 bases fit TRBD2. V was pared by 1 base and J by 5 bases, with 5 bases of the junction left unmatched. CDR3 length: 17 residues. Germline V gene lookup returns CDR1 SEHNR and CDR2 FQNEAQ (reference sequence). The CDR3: CASSLGTSGRARETQYF. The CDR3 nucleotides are TGTGCCAGCAGCTTAGGGACTAGCGGGAGGGCCAGGGAGACCCAGTACTTC.

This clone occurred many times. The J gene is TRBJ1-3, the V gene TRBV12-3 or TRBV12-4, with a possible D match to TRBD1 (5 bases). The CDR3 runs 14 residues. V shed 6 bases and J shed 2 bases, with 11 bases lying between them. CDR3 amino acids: CASSAGSPGNTIYF. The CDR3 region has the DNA TGTGCCAGCAGCGCAGGGAGTCCTGGAAACACCATATATTTT.

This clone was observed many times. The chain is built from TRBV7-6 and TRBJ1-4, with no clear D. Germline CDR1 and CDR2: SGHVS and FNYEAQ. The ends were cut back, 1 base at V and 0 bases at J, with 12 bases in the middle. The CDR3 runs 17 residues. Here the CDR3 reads CASSLGAPLATNEKLFF. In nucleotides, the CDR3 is TGTGCCAGCAGCTTAGGAGCCCCGTTGGCAACTAATGAAAAACTGTTTTTT.

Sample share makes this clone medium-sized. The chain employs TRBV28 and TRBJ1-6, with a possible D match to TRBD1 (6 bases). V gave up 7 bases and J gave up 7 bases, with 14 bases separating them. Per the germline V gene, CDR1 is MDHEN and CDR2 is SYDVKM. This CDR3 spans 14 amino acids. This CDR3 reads CASTPGALNSPLHF. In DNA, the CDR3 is TGTGCCAGCACCCCAGGGGCCTTAAATTCACCCCTCCACTTT.

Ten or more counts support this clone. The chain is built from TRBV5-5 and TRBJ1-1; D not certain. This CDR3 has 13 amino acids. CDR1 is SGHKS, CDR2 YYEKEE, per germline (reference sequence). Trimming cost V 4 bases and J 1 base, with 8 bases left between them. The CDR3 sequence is CASSRITNTEAFF. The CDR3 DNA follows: TGTGCCAGCAGCCGAATAACGAACACTGAAGCTTTCTTT.

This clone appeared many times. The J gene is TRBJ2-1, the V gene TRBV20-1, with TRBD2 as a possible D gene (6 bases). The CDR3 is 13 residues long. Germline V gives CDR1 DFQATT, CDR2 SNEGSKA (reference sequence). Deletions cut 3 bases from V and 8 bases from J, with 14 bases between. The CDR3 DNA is TGCAGTGCTAGCGGGAGAGGGGTCTATGAGCAGTTCTTC. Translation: CSASGRGVYEQFF.

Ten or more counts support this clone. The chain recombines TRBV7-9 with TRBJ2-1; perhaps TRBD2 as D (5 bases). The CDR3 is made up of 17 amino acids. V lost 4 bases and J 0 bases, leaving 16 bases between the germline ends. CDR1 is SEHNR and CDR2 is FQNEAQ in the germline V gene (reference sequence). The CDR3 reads CASSSFGRAGSYNEQFF. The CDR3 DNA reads TGTGCCAGCAGCTCGTTTGGGCGGGCTGGCTCCTACAATGAGCAGTTCTTC.

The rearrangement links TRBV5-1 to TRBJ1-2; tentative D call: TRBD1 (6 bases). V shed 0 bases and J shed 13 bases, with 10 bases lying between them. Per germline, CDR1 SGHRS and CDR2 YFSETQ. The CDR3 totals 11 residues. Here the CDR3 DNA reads TGCGCCAGCAGCTTGGACAGGGTAAGCACCTTC. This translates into CASSLDRVSTF.

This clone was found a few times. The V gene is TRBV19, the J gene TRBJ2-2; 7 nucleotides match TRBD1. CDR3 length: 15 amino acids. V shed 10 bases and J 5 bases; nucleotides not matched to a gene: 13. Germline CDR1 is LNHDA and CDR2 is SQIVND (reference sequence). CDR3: CATRKPTGSTGELFF. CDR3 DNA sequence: TGTGCCACCAGGAAACCGACAGGGTCAACCGGGGAGCTGTTTTTT.

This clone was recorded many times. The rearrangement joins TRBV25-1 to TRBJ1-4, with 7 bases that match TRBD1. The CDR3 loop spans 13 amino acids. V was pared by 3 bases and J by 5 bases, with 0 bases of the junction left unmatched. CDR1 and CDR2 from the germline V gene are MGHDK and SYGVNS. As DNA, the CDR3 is TGTGCCAGCAGTGACAGGGGGAATGAAAAACTGTTTTTT. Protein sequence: CASSDRGNEKLFF.

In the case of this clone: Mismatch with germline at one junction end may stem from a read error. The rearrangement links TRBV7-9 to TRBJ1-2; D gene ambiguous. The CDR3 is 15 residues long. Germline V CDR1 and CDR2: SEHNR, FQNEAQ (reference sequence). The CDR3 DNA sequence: TGTGCCAGTAGCTTCATGAGACCTACTAACTATGGCTACACCTTC. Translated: CASSFMRPTNYGYTF.